This T cell receptor (beta chain) was found in a study of blood T cell repertoires in COVID-19. Across the study: The study drew acute and convalescent COVID-19 samples from the United States, Italy and Spain.

CDR3 size: 13 residues. Germline V gene sequence: CDR1 SGHTA, CDR2 FQGTGA. Trimming removed 5 bases at V and 6 bases at J, with 12 bases between. Here immunoSEQ multiplex PCR was the method, and the copy in TCRdb shows in-frame clones only, minus some. The data contain about 130,000 clones, 79% of them seen just once; the ten biggest clones take up around a third. This TCR derives from a man aged 35-49 years with active or convalescent COVID-19. This chain uses TRBV7-3 with TRBJ2-3; D unresolved. The sample was peripheral blood. CDR3: CASSPDGGDTQYF. In DNA form, the CDR3 reads TGTGCCAGCAGCCCTGATGGTGGCGATACGCAGTATTTT. The full variable domain, its missing parts supplied by reference TRBV7-3 and TRBJ2-3, is GAGVSQTPSNKVTEKGKYVELRCDPISGHTALYWYRQSLGQGPEFLIYFQGTGAADDSGLPNDRFFAVRPEGSVSTLKIQRTERGDSAVYLCASSPDGGDTQYFGPGTRLTVL.